Listed below are T cell receptor beta chains from one sample, sequenced in a study of shared T cell receptors in the human thymus. TCRdb keeps only in-frame clones here, not all; method: immunoSEQ multiplex PCR. The sample comprises hundreds of thousands of clones, 87% of which are singletons, and roughly 0.0089% rests with the top ten. The sample was also reused in another study, on human thymus T cells.

The specimen sequenced was thymocytes. These TCRs come from a boy in the first two years of life with a congenital heart defect. The CDR3 runs from the conserved cysteine through the conserved F or W. The D gene is left open where the match is weak. The size of a clone is reported for some rows only, either as once, few or many, or as a class for expanded clones.

>once|TRBV5-6|14|TRBD1|TRBJ2-1
TGTGCCAGCAGATTACAGGGGAAATACAATGAGCAGTTCTTC
CASRLQGKYNEQFF
>.|TRBV2|14|.|TRBJ1-1
TGTGCCAGCAGCGGACTCCTAATGAACACTGAAGCTTTCTTT
CASSGLLMNTEAFF
>.|TRBV5-6|13|TRBD1|TRBJ2-5
TGTGCCAGCAGCTCGACAGGGTTTGGGACCCAGTACTTC
CASSSTGFGTQYF
>.|TRBV2|15|TRBD1|TRBJ2-7
TGTGCCAGCAGTGATTTGGACAGGGGAGGCTACGAGCAGTACTTC
CASSDLDRGGYEQYF
>few|TRBV6-1|16|.|TRBJ2-7
TGTGCCAGCAGTGAAGCTTCCGTACCGGACTTCTACGAGCAGTACTTC
CASSEASVPDFYEQYF
>.|TRBV5-4|13|.|TRBJ2-7
TGTGCCAGCAGACAATACCGGGAGACACAGCAGTACTTC
CASRQYRETQQYF
>.|TRBV7-9|14|.|TRBJ1-4
TGTGCCAGCAGCTCCAGGGTAACTAATGAAAAACTGTTTTTT
CASSSRVTNEKLFF
>.|TRBV12-5|17|.|TRBJ1-3
TGTGCTAGTGGCTTCCCCCGACTCCCGGCATCTGGAAACACCATATATTTT
CASGFPRLPASGNTIYF
>.|TRBV11-2|13|TRBD1|TRBJ1-2
TGTGCCAGCAGCGCGACAGGGGACTATGGCTACACCTTC
CASSATGDYGYTF
>few|TRBV28|14|.|TRBJ1-6
TGTGCCAGCAGTTTAAGGGACACTGTTTCACCCCTCCACTTT
CASSLRDTVSPLHF
>.|TRBV28|14|.|TRBJ2-1
TGTGCCAGCAGTGCGAGGGCCACCTACAATGAGCAGTTCTTC
CASSARATYNEQFF
>.|TRBV13|15|TRBD2|TRBJ2-1
TGTGCCAGCAGCTCTTCTTCGGGGGGGGTTAATGAGCAGTTCTTC
CASSSSSGGVNEQFF
>.|TRBV2|15|TRBD1|TRBJ2-7
TGTGCCAGCAGTGAAGGGGACAGGGATTTCTACGAGCAGTACTTC
CASSEGDRDFYEQYF
>once|TRBV4-1|18|TRBD1|TRBJ1-2
TGCGCCAGCAGCCAAGTGGTTCCTTCGGGACAGCCGCCCTTTGGCTACACCTTC
CASSQVVPSGQPPFGYTF
>.|TRBV2|13|TRBD2|TRBJ2-7
TGTGCCAGCAGAGGACTAGCGGGTTACGAGCAGTACTTC
CASRGLAGYEQYF
>.|TRBV18|13|.|TRBJ2-7
TGTGCCAGCTCAAGGCGACTAGACTACGAGCAGTACTTC
CASSRRLDYEQYF
>.|TRBV2|14|TRBD2|TRBJ2-7
TGTGCCAGCATTCCGGACGGGAGGTCCTACGAGCAGTACTTC
CASIPDGRSYEQYF
>.|TRBV6-1|14|.|TRBJ1-4
TGTGCCAGCAGTCGACAACAGGGACCCTTCCGGCTGTTTTTT
CASSRQQGPFRLFF
>.|TRBV5-5|18|TRBD2|TRBJ2-1
TGTGCCAGCAGCCCCGGGGAGCTTAGCGGGGGGGCCCCCAATGAGCAGTTCTTC
CASSPGELSGGAPNEQFF
>.|TRBV6-5|15|.|TRBJ2-3
TGTGCCAGCAGGCACAGGGAGACCCGCACAGATACGCAGTATTTT
CASRHRETRTDTQYF
>.|TRBV28|14|.|TRBJ1-5
TGTGCCAGCAGATACAGGGAGGGGTATCAGCCCCAGCATTTT
CASRYREGYQPQHF
>.|TRBV12-5|20|TRBD2|TRBJ2-6
TGTGCTAGTGGTTTGCCTTTGGGACTAGCGGAAAGCTCTGGGGCCAACGTCCTGACTTTC
CASGLPLGLAESSGANVLTF
>.|TRBV4-3|18|.|TRBJ1-2
TGCGCCAGCAGCCAAGATTTGCTGTTCGGGGAAAGGTACTATGGCTACACCTTC
CASSQDLLFGERYYGYTF
>few|TRBV30|14|.|TRBJ2-7
TGTGCCTGGAGGGGACCCCATTCGGCGGGGGAGCAGTACTTC
CAWRGPHSAGEQYF
>.|TRBV6-5|13|TRBD2|TRBJ2-1
TGTGCCAGCAGTTCGGGGGGGAACAATGAGCAGTTCTTC
CASSSGGNNEQFF
>.|TRBV28|14|.|TRBJ1-1
TGTGCCAGCAGCCCATTTTCCCTGAACACTGAAGCTTTCTTT
CASSPFSLNTEAFF
>.|TRBV30|16|TRBD2|TRBJ2-1
TGTGCCTGGCAGGGGAGGACTAGCGGTTTACAGAATGAGCAGTTCTTC
CAWQGRTSGLQNEQFF
>.|TRBV5-4|14|.|TRBJ2-2
TGTGCCAGCAGCTTTGGCGGTAACACCGGGGAGCTGTTTTTT
CASSFGGNTGELFF
>.|TRBV15|16|TRBD2|TRBJ2-5
TGTGCCACCAGCAGGACTAGCGGGGTGTACCAAGAGCCCCAGTACTTC
CATSRTSGVYQEPQYF
>once|TRBV5-1|13|.|TRBJ2-7
TGCGCCAGCAGCCCCACTGGGCTTTACGAGCAGTACTTC
CASSPTGLYEQYF
>.|TRBV7-2|16|TRBD1|TRBJ2-7
TGTGCCAGCAGCTTACCGCGGACAGGGGGGTCCTACGAGCAGTACTTC
CASSLPRTGGSYEQYF
>once|TRBV4-3|15|TRBD2|TRBJ2-5
TGCGCCAGCAGCCAAGATGTAGCGGGGCAAGAGACCCAGTACTTC
CASSQDVAGQETQYF
>.|TRBV10-3|12|TRBD1|TRBJ2-1
TGTGCCATCAGGGGACAGGGGAATGAGCAGTTCTTC
CAIRGQGNEQFF
>once|TRBV10-3|16|TRBD1|TRBJ2-3
TGTGCCATCAGTGAGTCGGACAGGAGGAGCACAGATACGCAGTATTTT
CAISESDRRSTDTQYF
>few|TRBV19|13|.|TRBJ2-1
TGTGCCAGTAAAGTAGCTAGGCACAATGAGCAGTTCTTC
CASKVARHNEQFF
>.|TRBV29-1|15|.|TRBJ1-4
TGCAGCGTTGAAGATCCGGGGGCAACTAATGAAAAACTGTTTTTT
CSVEDPGATNEKLFF
>.|TRBV28|16|.|TRBJ1-3
TGTGCCAGCAGTTGCTTTCGGGGAGGTACGGGAAACACCATATATTTT
CASSCFRGGTGNTIYF
>.|TRBV9|21|TRBD2|TRBJ2-3
TGTGCCAGCAGCGTAGATCTGGCTAGCGGGAGGGCCAGATTAAGCACAGATACGCAGTATTTT
CASSVDLASGRARLSTDTQYF
>.|TRBV4-3|17|TRBD1|TRBJ1-2
TGCGCCAGCAGCCAAGATCATGGACAGGGTGCTAACTATGGCTACACCTTC
CASSQDHGQGANYGYTF
>.|TRBV14|15|TRBD2|TRBJ2-2
TGTGCCAGCAGCCTGCCCGGACTAGCGGTGCGGGAGCTGTTTTTT
CASSLPGLAVRELFF
>few|TRBV19|14|.|TRBJ1-4
TGTGCCACCTTACGTCCCGACAGTCCTGGTAAACTGTTTTTT
CATLRPDSPGKLFF
>once|TRBV28|16|.|TRBJ1-5
TGTGCCAGCAGTATAATACAGGGTTGGGGCAATCAGCCCCAGCATTTT
CASSIIQGWGNQPQHF
>.|TRBV6-5|13|.|TRBJ1-4
TGTGCCAGCAGTGGGACTATTAATGAAAAACTGTTTTTT
CASSGTINEKLFF
>once|TRBV7-9|19|TRBD1|TRBJ1-3
TGTGCCAGCAGTCGGGGCTCCGGGGACAGGGGGGAAACTGGAAACACCATATATTTT
CASSRGSGDRGETGNTIYF
>.|TRBV9|14|.|TRBJ2-3
TGTGCCAGCAGCGTTTCATCAGGGCACGATACGCAGTATTTT
CASSVSSGHDTQYF
>.|TRBV4-3|16|.|TRBJ2-3
TGCGCCAGCAGCCAAGTCCCAGTCATACGAACAGATACGCAGTATTTT
CASSQVPVIRTDTQYF
>.|TRBV7-2|15|.|TRBJ1-2
TGTGCCAGCAGCTTAGCTTTTCAGGCTCGCTATGGCTACACCTTC
CASSLAFQARYGYTF
>.|TRBV10-1|16|TRBD2|TRBJ2-1
TGCGCCAGACGGCTAGCGGGAGGACACGTGAACAATGAGCAGTTCTTC
CARRLAGGHVNNEQFF
>once|TRBV4-1|13|TRBD1|TRBJ2-1
TGCGCCAGCAGCCCCCTAAGCCGGGACAGTTATTTCTTC
CASSPLSRDSYFF
>.|TRBV6-4|14|TRBD1|TRBJ1-2
TGTGCCAGCAGTGACGGACAGGGAGGGGATGGCTACACCTTC
CASSDGQGGDGYTF
>.|TRBV19|17|TRBD1|TRBJ2-2
TGTGCCAGTAGTTTACCTCGGACAGGGGTAGACACCGGGGAGCTGTTTTTT
CASSLPRTGVDTGELFF